This entry lists 19 T cell receptor beta chains sequenced from one sample in a study of blood T cell repertoires in COVID-19. Profiling relied on immunoSEQ multiplex PCR, and the TCRdb table lists in-frame clones only, not all of them. Of approximately 440,000 clones detected, roughly 91% appear once; the ten largest clones hold about 0.57%. Sequencing input: PBMCs or T cells enriched from blood (not recorded which). These receptors originate from a man between 18 and 29 years old who had recovered from COVID-19.

The chain recombines TRBV21-1 with TRBJ1-1. TRBV21-1 is classified as a pseudogene. The CDR3 runs to 19 residues. The CDR3: CASSKGGVRRRVIHTEAFF. In DNA form, the CDR3 reads TGTGCCAGCAGCAAAGGGGGGGTCAGGCGGCGAGTTATTCACACTGAAGCTTTCTTT.

This clone was seen just once. This chain connects TRBV12-3 or TRBV12-4 to TRBJ1-6; tentative D call: TRBD1 (6 bases). The CDR3 is made up of 13 amino acids. V gave up 4 bases and J gave up 5 bases, with 6 bases separating them. CDR3 loop: CASSYRDNSPLHF. The CDR3 coding sequence is TGTGCCAGCAGTTACAGGGATAATTCACCCCTCCACTTT.

The chain employs TRBV2 and TRBJ2-5, with D possibly being TRBD2 (6 bases). CDR1 and CDR2 from the germline V gene are SNHLY and FYNNEI. With 8 bases removed from V and 7 bases from J, the gap between germline ends came to 11 bases. The CDR3 has 11 amino acids. In nucleotides, the CDR3 is TGTGCCAGCGTGCAGGAGGGGACCCAGTACTTC. This encodes CASVQEGTQYF.

This rearrangement joins TRBV7-9 to TRBJ2-5; 7 bases are shared with TRBD2. The CDR3 spans 14 residues. Germline values: CDR1 SEHNR, CDR2 FQNEAQ (reference sequence). Trimming removed 8 bases from V and 0 bases from J; junction bases left unmatched: 6. CDR3: CASGTLADQETQYF. In DNA, the CDR3 is TGTGCCAGCGGGACGCTAGCGGACCAAGAGACCCAGTACTTC.

V gene TRBV10-3 combines with J gene TRBJ1-2; TRBD1 agrees at 7 bases. With 5 bases clipped from V and 5 bases from J, the junction kept 2 bases outside the gene matches. There are 12 residues in the CDR3. Per germline, CDR1 ENHRY and CDR2 SYGVKD. CDR3 in DNA: TGTGCCATCAGTCCGGGACAGTATGGCTACACCTTC. Translating gives CAISPGQYGYTF.

The chain is built from TRBV27 and TRBJ1-1, with a tentative D call TRBD1 (6 bases). The ends were cut back, 5 bases at V and 6 bases at J, with 22 bases in the middle. Germline CDR1 is MNHEY and CDR2 is SMNVEV (reference sequence). The CDR3 is 16 amino acids. The CDR3 bases are TGTGCCAGCAGTGCCCGGGACACCTTATGGGAGTCTGAAGCTTTCTTT. This codes for CASSARDTLWESEAFF.

The rearrangement uses TRBV5-4 and TRBJ2-1, with 8 positions matching TRBD2. Per the germline V gene, CDR1 is SGHNT and CDR2 is YYREEE (reference sequence). V shed 4 bases and J 10 bases; nucleotides not matched to a gene: 4. The CDR3 spans 12 residues. The DNA of the CDR3 is TGTGCCAGCAGCAGTAGCGGGGAGGAGCAGTTCTTC. Protein product: CASSSSGEEQFF.

The chain couples TRBV28 to TRBJ1-1, with a possible D match to TRBD1 (6 bases). The germline gives CDR1 MDHEN, CDR2 SYDVKM. This CDR3 region has 14 residues. Trimming took off 8 bases at V and 6 bases at J, with 19 bases between the two ends. The DNA of the CDR3 is TGTGCCAGCGGGAGCAGGGGAGTCGCTTCTGAAGCTTTCTTT. This encodes CASGSRGVASEAFF. Together with reference TRBV28 and TRBJ1-1, the CDR3 gives the full variable domain: DVKVTQSSRYLVKRTGEKVFLECVQDMDHENMFWYRQDPGLGLRLIYFSYDVKMKEKGDIPEGYSVSREKKERFSLILESASTNQTSMYLCASGSRGVASEAFFGQGTRLTVV.

J is TRBJ1-2 and V is TRBV19; a weak D match, TRBD1 (5 bases). The CDR3 is 15 amino acids. The V gene's germline CDR1 is LNHDA and CDR2 SQIVND (reference sequence). V lost 0 bases and J lost 6, with 14 bases in between. CDR3 protein: CASSIDLGRVNGYTF. The CDR3, as DNA: TGTGCCAGTAGTATAGATCTGGGCAGGGTAAATGGCTACACCTTC.

J is TRBJ2-5 and V is TRBV7-8, with TRBD1 matching 9 bases. J gave up 7 bases and V 6 bases, and 9 bases lay outside the gene matches. This CDR3 has 14 residues. CDR1 and CDR2 (germline): SGHVS, FQNEAQ. CDR3 region: CASRVQGAQGTQYF. In nucleotides, the CDR3 is TGTGCCAGCAGGGTACAGGGGGCGCAGGGGACCCAGTACTTC.

The CDR3: CASSSSGRGDTGELFF. CDR3 DNA: TGCGCCAGCAGCTCTAGCGGGAGAGGGGACACCGGGGAGCTGTTTTTT. The rearrangement links TRBV5-1 to TRBJ2-2; 10 bases map to TRBD2. Per the germline V gene, CDR1 is SGHRS and CDR2 is YFSETQ. This CDR3 region has 16 residues. V trimming: 3 bases; J trimming: 3 bases; junction bases outside the gene matches: 5.

This clone appeared a few times. The V gene is TRBV30, the J gene TRBJ1-2; D perhaps matches TRBD1 (5 bases). Trimming shortened V by 4 bases and J by 3 bases, and 12 bases separated the two germline ends. This CDR3 contains 13 residues. Per the germline V gene, CDR1 is GTSNPN and CDR2 is SVGIG (reference sequence). The CDR3 DNA reads as TGTGCCTGGACTAGGGGATCAGACTATGGCTACACCTTC. The encoded protein is CAWTRGSDYGYTF.

This rearrangement joins TRBV10-3 to TRBJ1-6, with 8 bases matching TRBD1. The CDR3 is 13 amino acids. The germline gives CDR1 ENHRY, CDR2 SYGVKD. V dropped 10 bases and J dropped 10; count of bases not matched to a gene: 9. CDR3 residues: CATSQGEASPLHF. As DNA, the CDR3 is TGTGCCACCTCACAGGGGGAAGCCTCACCCCTCCACTTT.

The chain is built from TRBV7-2 and TRBJ2-1; possible D gene TRBD2, 6 bases. Looked up from germline, CDR1 is SGHTA and CDR2 is FQGNSA. The CDR3 sequence is 15 residues long. V was trimmed by 3 bases and J by 13 bases, leaving 22 bases between them. The chain's CDR3 is CASSLEGLLDSGQFF. In DNA form, the CDR3 reads TGTGCCAGCAGCTTGGAGGGACTCCTGGATTCCGGACAGTTCTTC.

This clone was observed a single time. The genes are TRBV16 and TRBJ1-4; D unclear. The CDR3 has 13 residues. The germline V and J ends were trimmed by 7 bases and 8 bases, with 14 bases remaining between them. In germline, CDR1 is KGHSY, CDR2 FQNENV. The CDR3 sequence is CASTTTPVEKLFF. CDR3 sequence (DNA): TGTGCCAGCACCACGACACCGGTGGAAAAACTGTTTTTT. The variable domain in full, completed from reference TRBV16 and TRBJ1-4, reads GEEVAQTPKHLVRGEGQKAKLYCAPIKGHSYVFWYQQVLKNEFKFLISFQNENVFDETGMPKERFSAKCLPNSPCSLEIQATKLEDSAVYFCASTTTPVEKLFFGSGTQLSVL.

This clone was counted once. The J gene is TRBJ1-4, the V gene TRBV7-9; D remains unclear. Germline lookup yields CDR1 SEHNR and CDR2 FQNEAQ (reference sequence). Trimming removed 2 bases at V and 0 bases at J, with 13 bases between. The CDR3 sequence is 17 residues long. DNA for the CDR3: TGTGCCAGCAGCTTATCCGCATTTGGAGCAACTAATGAAAAACTGTTTTTT. This encodes CASSLSAFGATNEKLFF.

This clone has just a few counts. This rearrangement joins TRBV19 to TRBJ1-3; D is possibly TRBD1 (5 bases). Between the trimmed V and J ends, which lost 4 bases and 0 bases, there was a span of 7 bases. Germline-derived CDR1 and CDR2 are LNHDA and SQIVND (reference sequence). The CDR3 covers 14 residues. The CDR3 here is CASSNRNSGNTIYF. The CDR3 DNA sequence: TGTGCCAGTAGTAACAGGAACTCTGGAAACACCATATATTTT.

The chain couples TRBV28 to TRBJ2-7; the match to TRBD2 covers 7 bases. This CDR3 spans 14 amino acids. Germline lookup yields CDR1 MDHEN and CDR2 SYDVKM. V was pared by 3 bases and J by 0 bases, with 2 bases of the junction left unmatched. The CDR3 sequence is CASSLSGVSYEQYF. For the CDR3, the DNA is TGTGCCAGCAGTTTGAGCGGGGTCTCCTACGAGCAGTACTTC.

This clone has a single count. The gene calls are TRBV9 and TRBJ1-5; no firm D call. The V gene lost 0 bases and the J gene lost 0 bases, with 10 bases spanning the gap. The CDR3 covers 16 residues. From germline, CDR1 is SGDLS and CDR2 YYNGEE. CDR3 bases: TGTGCCAGCAGCGTAGGGGGAGACCCTAGCAATCAGCCCCAGCATTTT. Its translation: CASSVGGDPSNQPQHF. Supplemented by reference TRBV9 and TRBJ1-5, the full variable domain reads DSGVTQTPKHLITATGQRVTLRCSPRSGDLSVYWYQQSLDQGLQFLIQYYNGEERAKGNILERFSAQQFPDLHSELNLSSLELGDSALYFCASSVGGDPSNQPQHFGDGTRLSIL.